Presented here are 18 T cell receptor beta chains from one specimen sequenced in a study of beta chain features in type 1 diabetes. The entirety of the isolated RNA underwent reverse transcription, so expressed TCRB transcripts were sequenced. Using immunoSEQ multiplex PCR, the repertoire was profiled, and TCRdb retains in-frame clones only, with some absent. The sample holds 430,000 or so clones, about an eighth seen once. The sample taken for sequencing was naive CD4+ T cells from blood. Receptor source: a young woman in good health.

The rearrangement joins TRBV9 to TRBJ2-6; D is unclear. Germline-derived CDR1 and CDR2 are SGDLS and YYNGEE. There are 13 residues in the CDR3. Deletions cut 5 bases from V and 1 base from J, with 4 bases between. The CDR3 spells CASRTSGANVLTF. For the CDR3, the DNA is TGTGCCAGCAGGACTTCTGGGGCCAACGTCCTGACTTTC.

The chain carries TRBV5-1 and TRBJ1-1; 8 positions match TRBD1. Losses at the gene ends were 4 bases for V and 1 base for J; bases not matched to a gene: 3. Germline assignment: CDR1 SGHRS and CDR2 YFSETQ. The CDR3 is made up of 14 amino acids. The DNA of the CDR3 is TGCGCCAGCAGCCGACAGGGGCGGAACACTGAAGCTTTCTTT. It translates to CASSRQGRNTEAFF.

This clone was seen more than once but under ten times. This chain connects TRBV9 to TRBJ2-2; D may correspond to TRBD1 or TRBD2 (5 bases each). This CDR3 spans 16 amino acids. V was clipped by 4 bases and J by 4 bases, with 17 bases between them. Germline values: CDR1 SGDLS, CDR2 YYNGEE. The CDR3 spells CASSPERGRGTGELFF. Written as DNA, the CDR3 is TGTGCCAGCAGCCCAGAGAGGGGCCGGGGCACCGGGGAGCTGTTTTTT.

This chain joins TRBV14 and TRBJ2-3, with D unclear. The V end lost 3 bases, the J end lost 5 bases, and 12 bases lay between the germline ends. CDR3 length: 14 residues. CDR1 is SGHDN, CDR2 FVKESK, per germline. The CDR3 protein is CASSHSRLVDTQYF. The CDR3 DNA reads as TGTGCCAGCAGCCACAGTAGATTAGTAGATACGCAGTATTTT.

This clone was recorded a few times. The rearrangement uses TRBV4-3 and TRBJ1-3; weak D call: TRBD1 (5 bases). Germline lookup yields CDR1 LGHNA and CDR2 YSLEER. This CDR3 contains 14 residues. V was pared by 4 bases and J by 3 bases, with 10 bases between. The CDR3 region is CASSPRGFGNTIYF. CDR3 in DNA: TGCGCCAGCAGCCCTCGGGGGTTTGGAAACACCATATATTTT.

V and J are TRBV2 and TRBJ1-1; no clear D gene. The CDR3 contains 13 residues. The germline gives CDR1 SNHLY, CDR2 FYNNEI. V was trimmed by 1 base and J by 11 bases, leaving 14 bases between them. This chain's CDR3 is CASSEVDTPRAFF. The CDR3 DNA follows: TGTGCCAGCAGTGAAGTCGACACTCCGCGGGCTTTCTTT.

This chain's CDR3 is CASSFRDRDYYGYTF. The CDR3 nucleotides are TGCGCCAGCAGCTTCCGGGACAGAGATTATTATGGCTACACCTTC. The gene calls are TRBV5-1 and TRBJ1-2, with 7 bases fitting TRBD1. Germline values: CDR1 SGHRS, CDR2 YFSETQ. Trimming cost V 2 bases and J 5 bases; bases outside gene matches: 9. The CDR3 has 15 amino acids.

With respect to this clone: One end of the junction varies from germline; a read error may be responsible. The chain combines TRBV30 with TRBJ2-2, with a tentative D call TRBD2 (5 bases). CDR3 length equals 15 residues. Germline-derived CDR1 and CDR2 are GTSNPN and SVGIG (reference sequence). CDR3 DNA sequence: TGTGCCGGGAGTACTCTTTTGCCCGGCGCCGGGGAGCTGTTTTTT. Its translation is CAGSTLLPGAGELFF.

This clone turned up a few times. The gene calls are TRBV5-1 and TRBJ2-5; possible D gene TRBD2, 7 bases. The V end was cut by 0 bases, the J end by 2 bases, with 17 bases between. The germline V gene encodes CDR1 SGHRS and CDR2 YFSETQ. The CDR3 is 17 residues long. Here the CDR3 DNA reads TGCGCCAGCAGCTTGGGGCGGCGGGGGCGCAATCAAGAGACCCAGTACTTC. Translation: CASSLGRRGRNQETQYF.

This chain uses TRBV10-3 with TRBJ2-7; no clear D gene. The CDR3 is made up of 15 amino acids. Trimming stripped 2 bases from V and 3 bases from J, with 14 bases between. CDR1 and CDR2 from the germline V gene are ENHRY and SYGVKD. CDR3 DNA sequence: TGTGCCATCAGTGAGCCCGTGGCACCCGACTACGAGCAGTACTTC. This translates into CAISEPVAPDYEQYF.

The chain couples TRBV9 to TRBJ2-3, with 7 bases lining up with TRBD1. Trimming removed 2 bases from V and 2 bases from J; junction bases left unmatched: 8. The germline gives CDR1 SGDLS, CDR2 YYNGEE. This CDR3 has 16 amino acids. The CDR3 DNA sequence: TGTGCCAGCAGCGTCTCCGGGACAGCCCCCACAGATACGCAGTATTTT. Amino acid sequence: CASSVSGTAPTDTQYF.

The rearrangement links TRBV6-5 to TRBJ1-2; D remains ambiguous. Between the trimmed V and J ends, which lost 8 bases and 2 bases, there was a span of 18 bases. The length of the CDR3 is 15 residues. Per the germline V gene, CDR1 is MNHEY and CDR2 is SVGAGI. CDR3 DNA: TGTGCCAGCTCGCGTGAGGGCGTGGGAAACTATGGCTACACCTTC. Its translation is CASSREGVGNYGYTF.

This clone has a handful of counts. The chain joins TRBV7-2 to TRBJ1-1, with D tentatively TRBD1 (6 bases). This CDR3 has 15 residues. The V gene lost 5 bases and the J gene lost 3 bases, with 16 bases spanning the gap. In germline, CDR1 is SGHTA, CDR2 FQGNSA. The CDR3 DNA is TGTGCCAGCAGCCTATACAGGGTTCCGGACACTGAAGCTTTCTTT. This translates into CASSLYRVPDTEAFF.

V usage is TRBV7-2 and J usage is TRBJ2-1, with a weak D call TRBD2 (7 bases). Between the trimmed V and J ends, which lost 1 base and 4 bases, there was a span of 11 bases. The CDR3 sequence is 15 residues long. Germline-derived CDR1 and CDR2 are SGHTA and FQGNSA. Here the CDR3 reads CASSLGRGPYNEQFF. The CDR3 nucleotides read TGTGCCAGCAGCTTAGGGCGGGGGCCTTACAATGAGCAGTTCTTC.

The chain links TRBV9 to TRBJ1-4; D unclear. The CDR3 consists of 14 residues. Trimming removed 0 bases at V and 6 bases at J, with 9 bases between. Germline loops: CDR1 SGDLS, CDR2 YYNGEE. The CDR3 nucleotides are TGTGCCAGCAGCGTAGGAGGGATCGATGAAAAACTGTTTTTT. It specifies CASSVGGIDEKLFF.

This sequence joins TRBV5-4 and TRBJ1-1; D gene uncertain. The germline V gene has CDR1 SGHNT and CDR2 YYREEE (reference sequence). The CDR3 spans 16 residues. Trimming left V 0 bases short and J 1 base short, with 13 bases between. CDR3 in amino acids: CASSLGGPTSNTEAFF. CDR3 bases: TGTGCCAGCAGCTTGGGAGGACCTACATCGAACACTGAAGCTTTCTTT.

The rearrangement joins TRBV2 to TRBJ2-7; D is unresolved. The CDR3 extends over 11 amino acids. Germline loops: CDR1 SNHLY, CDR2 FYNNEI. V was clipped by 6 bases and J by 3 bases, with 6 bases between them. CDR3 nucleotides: TGTGCCAGCAGGTCTGACTACGAGCAGTACTTC. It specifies CASRSDYEQYF. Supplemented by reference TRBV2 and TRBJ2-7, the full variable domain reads EPEVTQTPSHQVTQMGQEVILRCVPISNHLYFYWYRQILGQKVEFLVSFYNNEISEKSEIFDDQFSVERPDGSNFTLKIRSTKLEDSAMYFCASRSDYEQYFGPGTRLTVT.

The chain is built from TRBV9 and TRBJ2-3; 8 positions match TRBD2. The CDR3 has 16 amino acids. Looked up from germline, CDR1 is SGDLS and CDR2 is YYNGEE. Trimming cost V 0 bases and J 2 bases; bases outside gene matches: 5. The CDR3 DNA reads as TGTGCCAGCAGCGTAGGTAGCGGGATTTCCACAGATACGCAGTATTTT. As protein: CASSVGSGISTDTQYF.